One and the same sample provided the 24 T cell receptor beta chains below, sequenced in a study of T cells in Graves' hyperthyroidism and ophthalmopathy. Regions amplified from RNA transcripts were the TCR beta CDR3 regions. RT-PCR in the first round (using the HTBI primer set) targeted the TCR CDR3. In TCRdb, the multiplex PCR reads were re-called with MiXCR into one record per CDR3 protein. Of about 640,000 distinct CDR3 sequences listed, more than 12% were seen once; the top ten hold around 12%. Sequencing was carried out using blood. All receptors come from a woman between 45 and 65 years old with Graves' ophthalmopathy.

Of note for this clonotype: A much larger clonotype is one base distant, so this may be a read error. The chain recombines TRBV13 with TRBJ2-7, with D perhaps being TRBD1 or TRBD2 (5 bases each). CDR3 length: 17 residues. V shed 3 bases and J shed 2 bases, with 20 bases lying between them. Looked up from germline, CDR1 is PRHDT and CDR2 is FYEKMQ (reference sequence). Here the CDR3 reads CASSFFPSGAATYEQYF. CDR3 sequence (DNA): TGTGCCAGCAGCTTTTTTCCCTCCGGGGCGGCGACCTACGAGCAGTACTTC.

This clonotype was recorded many times. The V and J genes are TRBV6-5 and TRBJ1-5; D unclear. The CDR3 loop spans 16 amino acids. Trimming pared 0 bases from V and 0 bases from J, leaving 9 bases between. Per the germline V gene, CDR1 is MNHEY and CDR2 is SVGAGI. CDR3 nucleotides: TGTGCCAGCAGTTACTCTGCGGGTCCTAGCAATCAGCCCCAGCATTTT. Translated: CASSYSAGPSNQPQHF.

This clonotype showed up many times. The rearrangement uses TRBV5-1 and TRBJ1-1, with TRBD1 as a possible D gene (5 bases). The V gene lost 2 bases and the J gene lost 1 base, with 9 bases spanning the gap. The CDR3 totals 14 residues. Germline values: CDR1 SGHRS, CDR2 YFSETQ. CDR3: CASSLITGNTEAFF. DNA for the CDR3: TGCGCCAGCAGCTTAATAACAGGGAACACTGAAGCTTTCTTT.

Points on this clonotype: A read error may explain this, as a much larger clone is one base away. The CDR3 region is CAGRYMGQYTGELFF. The CDR3 bases are TGTGCCGGCAGATACATGGGACAGTACACCGGGGAGCTGTTTTTT. The chain is built from TRBV12-3 or TRBV12-4 and TRBJ2-2; 7 nucleotides line up with TRBD1. The CDR3 loop spans 15 amino acids.

This clonotype was seen a single time. CDR3 bases: TGTGCCAGCAGCCAGGACAGCTTTAAAGGAAACATTCAGTACTTC. This sequence encodes CASSQDSFKGNIQYF. This chain joins TRBV9 and TRBJ2-4; D may be TRBD1 (6 bases). This CDR3 has 15 residues. The V end was cut by 4 bases, the J end by 6 bases, with 17 bases between. Germline values: CDR1 SGDLS, CDR2 YYNGEE.

The rearrangement links TRBV7-9 to TRBJ2-1; the match to TRBD2 covers 12 bases. Germline trimming cut 5 bases from V and 8 bases from J; bases unmatched to any gene: 10. The CDR3 is 16 amino acids. Germline V CDR1 and CDR2: SEHNR, FQNEAQ (reference sequence). CDR3 DNA sequence: TGTGCCAGCAGCCCACAGACTAGCGGGAGCCCCGATGAGCAGTTCTTC. This translates into CASSPQTSGSPDEQFF.

This clonotype was found many times. The V gene is TRBV12-3 or TRBV12-4, the J gene TRBJ2-7; weak D call: TRBD1 (5 bases). Trimming took off 6 bases at V and 6 bases at J, with 15 bases between the two ends. The CDR3 is made up of 13 amino acids. CDR3 sequence: CASSLGAGFEQYF. CDR3 coding DNA: TGTGCCAGCAGCCTCGGTGCAGGGTTCGAGCAGTACTTC.

This clonotype appeared a few times. The gene calls are TRBV29-1 and TRBJ2-7, with TRBD2 matching 7 bases. Trimming took 8 bases from V and 1 from J; bases not matched to a gene: 5. This CDR3 region has 12 residues. The germline gives CDR1 SQVTM, CDR2 ANQGSEA. The CDR3 nucleotides read TGCAGCACCCTAGCGGATTCCTACGAGCAGTACTTC. Translated: CSTLADSYEQYF.

This clonotype was counted ten times or more. This chain uses TRBV5-1 with TRBJ2-3; either TRBD1 or TRBD2 may supply D (5 bases each). Trimming took off 2 bases at V and 0 bases at J, with 13 bases between the two ends. CDR3 length equals 16 residues. The germline gives CDR1 SGHRS, CDR2 YFSETQ. The CDR3 DNA reads as TGCGCCAGCAGCTTTCTATCCGGGACGAGCACAGATACGCAGTATTTT. Residues: CASSFLSGTSTDTQYF.

The chain combines TRBV6-5 with TRBJ1-1, with D possibly being TRBD1 (6 bases). Per the germline V gene, CDR1 is MNHEY and CDR2 is SVGAGI. This CDR3 spans 14 amino acids. V shed 2 bases and J shed 11 bases, with 18 bases lying between them. The CDR3 loop reads CASSYADRPNRAFF. CDR3 nucleotide sequence: TGTGCCAGCAGTTACGCTGACAGGCCCAACCGGGCTTTCTTT.

V gene TRBV6-1 combines with J gene TRBJ2-5, with a possible D match to TRBD1 (5 bases). With 6 bases removed from V and 5 bases from J, the gap between germline ends came to 13 bases. The CDR3 runs 13 residues. The V gene's germline CDR1 is MNHNS and CDR2 SASEGT. CDR3 amino acids: CASRYPGPETQYF. The DNA for the CDR3 is TGTGCCAGCAGGTATCCAGGGCCGGAGACCCAGTACTTC.

This clonotype was observed many times. The chain joins TRBV11-2 to TRBJ1-1, with D unclear. This CDR3 is built from 11 residues. Germline CDR1 reads SGHAT; CDR2 reads FQNNGV. The ends were cut back, 2 bases at V and 8 bases at J, with 6 bases in the middle. Written as DNA, the CDR3 is TGTGCCAGCAGCTTACTGGAGGAAGCTTTCTTT. Amino acids: CASSLLEEAFF.

The chain recombines TRBV9 with TRBJ2-5; 8 positions agree with TRBD2. The CDR3 contains 14 residues. V lost 0 bases, J lost 4 bases, and 2 bases stayed unmatched. Germline CDR1 SGDLS, CDR2 YYNGEE. The CDR3 coding sequence is TGTGCCAGCAGCGTAGGCGGGAGGTCAGAGACCCAGTACTTC. The encoded protein is CASSVGGRSETQYF.

In its sample, this clonotype was seen many times. The rearrangement uses TRBV20-1 and TRBJ2-1; TRBD2 matches at 10 bases. The V gene end was trimmed by 1 base and the J gene end by 7 bases; junction bases not matched to a gene: 19. This CDR3 is built from 19 residues. Germline assignment: CDR1 DFQATT and CDR2 SNEGSKA (reference sequence). CDR3 loop: CSARAYDRESSGSRNEQFF. The DNA for the CDR3 is TGCAGTGCTAGAGCATACGACAGGGAGTCTAGCGGGAGTCGGAATGAGCAGTTCTTC.

The chain recombines TRBV29-1 with TRBJ2-1, with 10 bases fitting TRBD2. V was clipped by 3 bases and J by 6 bases; unmatched bases: 8. The CDR3 contains 15 residues. Germline-derived CDR1 and CDR2 are SQVTM and ANQGSEA. The CDR3 loop reads CSVEQAASGGNEQFF. The CDR3 bases are TGCAGCGTTGAGCAGGCGGCTAGCGGGGGCAATGAGCAGTTCTTC.

The chain uses TRBV9 and TRBJ2-2; D is uncertain. Germline V gene data show CDR1 as SGDLS and CDR2 as YYNGEE. The CDR3 sequence is 13 residues long. Deletions cut 0 bases from V and 6 bases from J, with 6 bases between. CDR3 protein: CASSVGYSGELFF. The CDR3 DNA sequence: TGTGCCAGCAGCGTAGGGTATTCCGGGGAGCTGTTTTTT.

The genes are TRBV29-1 and TRBJ2-7; 8 positions match TRBD1. CDR3 size: 12 residues. V was pared by 7 bases and J by 5 bases, with 7 bases of the junction left unmatched. Germline CDR1 and CDR2: SQVTM and ANQGSEA. This chain's CDR3 is CSAEDRDDEQYF. The CDR3 region has the DNA TGCAGCGCTGAGGACAGGGATGACGAGCAGTACTTC.

This chain connects TRBV6-2 or TRBV6-3 to TRBJ2-1; possible D gene TRBD1, 5 bases. CDR1 and CDR2 from the germline V gene are MNHEY and SVGEGT. Between the trimmed V and J ends, which lost 4 bases and 9 bases, there was a span of 10 bases. The CDR3 contains 12 residues. The CDR3 sequence: CASSFQGIEQFF. The CDR3 DNA sequence: TGTGCCAGCAGTTTTCAGGGTATTGAGCAGTTCTTC.

This clonotype has a count of ten or more. This chain uses TRBV28 with TRBJ2-1, with 7 bases matching TRBD1. This CDR3 is 16 amino acids long. Germline CDR1 is MDHEN and CDR2 is SYDVKM. Losses at the gene ends were 2 bases for V and 3 bases for J; bases not matched to a gene: 7. The CDR3 nucleotides are TGTGCCAGCAGTTTAAGTGCAGGGGGTGACTACAATGAGCAGTTCTTC. Translation: CASSLSAGGDYNEQFF.

A remark on this clonotype: Being one base from a much bigger clone, this may be a read error. This chain links TRBV7-9 with TRBJ1-1; D gene ambiguous. The CDR3 is 14 residues long. From germline, CDR1 is SEHNR and CDR2 FQNEAQ (reference sequence). The CDR3 loop reads CASSLVSLATEALF. The CDR3, as DNA: TGCGCCAGCAGCTTAGTAAGCCTAGCCACTGAAGCTCTCTTT.

The chain uses TRBV6-1 and TRBJ1-3; D call uncertain. The V gene lost 5 bases and the J gene lost 3 bases, with 8 bases spanning the gap. This CDR3 has 13 residues. Germline values: CDR1 MNHNS, CDR2 SASEGT. CDR3 loop: CASSTAYGNTIYF. The CDR3 DNA reads TGTGCCAGCAGTACAGCTTATGGAAACACCATATATTTT.

This clonotype has ten or more counts. The J gene is TRBJ1-6, the V gene TRBV7-6; possibly TRBD1 for D (6 bases). Germline values: CDR1 SGHVS, CDR2 FNYEAQ. V lost 1 base and J 9 bases, leaving 16 bases between the germline ends. The CDR3 consists of 16 residues. CDR3 DNA sequence: TGTGCCAGCAGCTTAGTATCAGGGGAAGAGGGTTCACCCCTCCACTTT. This sequence encodes CASSLVSGEEGSPLHF.

This clonotype was seen repeatedly, ten times or more. The chain employs TRBV9 and TRBJ2-5; 16 nucleotides match TRBD2. J gave up 4 bases and V 5 bases, and 11 bases lay outside the gene matches. Per the germline V gene, CDR1 is SGDLS and CDR2 is YYNGEE. This CDR3 is 18 amino acids long. Here the CDR3 reads CASSPGTSGRASAETQYF. CDR3 DNA sequence: TGTGCCAGCAGTCCCGGGACTAGCGGGAGGGCCTCCGCAGAGACCCAGTACTTC.

This clonotype was detected ten times or more. The V and J genes are TRBV5-1 and TRBJ1-1, with D unresolved. The germline V and J ends were trimmed by 4 bases and 5 bases, with 12 bases remaining between them. The CDR3 has 13 residues. Germline V gene sequence: CDR1 SGHRS, CDR2 YFSETQ. The CDR3 DNA sequence: TGCGCCAGCAGCCCCCAGGATGGGACTGAAGCTTTCTTT. Its protein product is CASSPQDGTEAFF.